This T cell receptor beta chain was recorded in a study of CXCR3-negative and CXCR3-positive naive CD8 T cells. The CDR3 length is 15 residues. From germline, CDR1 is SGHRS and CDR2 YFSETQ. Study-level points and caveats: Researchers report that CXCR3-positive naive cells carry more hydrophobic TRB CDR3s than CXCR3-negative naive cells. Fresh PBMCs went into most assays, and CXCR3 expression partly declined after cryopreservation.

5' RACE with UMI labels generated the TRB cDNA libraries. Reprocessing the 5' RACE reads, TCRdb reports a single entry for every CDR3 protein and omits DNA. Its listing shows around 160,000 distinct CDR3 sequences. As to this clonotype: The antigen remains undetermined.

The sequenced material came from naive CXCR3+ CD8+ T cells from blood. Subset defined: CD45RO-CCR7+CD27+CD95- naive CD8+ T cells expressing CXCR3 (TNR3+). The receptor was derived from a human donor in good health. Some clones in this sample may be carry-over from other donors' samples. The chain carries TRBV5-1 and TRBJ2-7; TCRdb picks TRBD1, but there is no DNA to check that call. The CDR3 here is CASSLDWDRPYEQYF. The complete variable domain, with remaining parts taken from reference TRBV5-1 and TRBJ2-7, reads KAGVTQTPRYLIKTRGQQVTLSCSPISGHRSVSWYQQTPGQGLQFLFEYFSETQRNKGNFPGRFSGRQFSNSRSEMNVSTLELGDSALYLCASSLDWDRPYEQYFGPGTRLTVT.